Listed here are 20 T cell receptor beta chains from one sample, sequenced in a study of cytotoxic CD8 clonotypes in ibrutinib-treated CLL. The method was immunoSEQ multiplex PCR; TCRdb's version includes in-frame clones alone and lacks a portion of them. The data hold approximately 340,000 clones, with 67% observed a single time. The sequences come from PBMCs, collected after 36 months of ibrutinib treatment. The origin of the receptors is a human donor with chronic lymphocytic leukemia.

This clone was detected a few times. The chain is built from TRBV28 and TRBJ2-7, with 9 bases lining up with TRBD1. Trimming took 7 bases from V and 6 from J; bases not matched to a gene: 4. CDR1 is MDHEN and CDR2 is SYDVKM in the germline V gene. This CDR3 is 12 amino acids long. CDR3 DNA: TGTGCCAGCAAGGACAGGGGCCTCGAGCAGTACTTC. Encoded protein: CASKDRGLEQYF. The full variable domain, in which reference TRBV28 and TRBJ2-7 provide the parts outside the CDR3, is DVKVTQSSRYLVKRTGEKVFLECVQDMDHENMFWYRQDPGLGLRLIYFSYDVKMKEKGDIPEGYSVSREKKERFSLILESASTNQTSMYLCASKDRGLEQYFGPGTRLTVT.

In DNA, the CDR3 is TGTGCCAGCAGTTATCGGGGGGTGGCCGAGCAGTACTTC. Protein: CASSYRGVAEQYF. The chain has TRBV2 and TRBJ2-7; 7 positions agree with TRBD2. Germline V gene lookup returns CDR1 SNHLY and CDR2 FYNNEI. CDR3 length: 13 residues. Unmatched junction bases numbered 7, after V lost 5 bases and J lost 6 bases.

The gene calls are TRBV11-2 and TRBJ2-1; 9 positions agree with TRBD2. CDR3 length: 15 amino acids. The germline V gene encodes CDR1 SGHAT and CDR2 FQNNGV. The J segment lost 4 bases and the V segment lost 1 base, leaving 2 bases of the junction unmatched. CDR3 region: CASSLGSGGYNEQFF. The CDR3 DNA sequence: TGTGCCAGCAGCTTAGGAAGCGGGGGGTACAATGAGCAGTTCTTC.

The rearrangement uses TRBV6-1 and TRBJ1-5, with D possibly being TRBD1 (6 bases). The CDR3 is 16 amino acids. The V gene's germline CDR1 is MNHNS and CDR2 SASEGT. The V end lost 4 bases, the J end lost 5 bases, and 18 bases lay between the germline ends. CDR3 loop: CASSVVNRADDQPQHF. CDR3 bases: TGTGCCAGCAGTGTTGTCAACAGGGCAGACGATCAGCCCCAGCATTTT.

CDR3 bases: TGTGCCATCAGTGAGTCTAGACAGGGGGCGTCCGGGGAGCTGTTTTTT. Translated: CAISESRQGASGELFF. The J gene is TRBJ2-2, the V gene TRBV10-3; 10 bases fit TRBD1. The junction had 4 bases not matched to a gene; V was cut back by 0 bases and J by 6 bases. Germline V gene sequence: CDR1 ENHRY, CDR2 SYGVKD. The CDR3 is 16 residues long.

The V gene is TRBV6-5, the J gene TRBJ2-3; D remains unclear. Between the trimmed V and J ends, which lost 6 bases and 2 bases, there was a span of 12 bases. Germline-derived CDR1 and CDR2 are MNHEY and SVGAGI. CDR3 length: 14 amino acids. DNA of the CDR3: TGTGCCAGCAGGTCCGTTACAGCCACAGATACGCAGTATTTT. It encodes CASRSVTATDTQYF.

The chain carries TRBV5-1 and TRBJ2-2; 11 nucleotides line up with TRBD2. V dropped 4 bases and J dropped 7; count of bases not matched to a gene: 12. Germline-derived CDR1 and CDR2 are SGHRS and YFSETQ. The CDR3 has 17 amino acids. The CDR3 sequence: CASSLTTSGRVVGELFF. The CDR3, as DNA: TGCGCCAGCAGCCTAACTACTAGCGGGAGAGTCGTCGGGGAGCTGTTTTTT. Together with reference TRBV5-1 and TRBJ2-2, the CDR3 gives the full variable domain: KAGVTQTPRYLIKTRGQQVTLSCSPISGHRSVSWYQQTPGQGLQFLFEYFSETQRNKGNFPGRFSGRQFSNSRSEMNVSTLELGDSALYLCASSLTTSGRVVGELFFGEGSRLTVL.

This clone was seen a few times. The gene calls are TRBV19 and TRBJ1-2, with D uncertain. The CDR3 has 13 residues. CDR1 is LNHDA, CDR2 SQIVND, per germline (reference sequence). V dropped 6 bases and J dropped 1 base, with 9 bases sitting between them. The CDR3 DNA sequence: TGTGCCAGTAGCCCTGGCCGTAACTATGGCTACACCTTC. It specifies CASSPGRNYGYTF. The full variable domain, with the rest looked up from reference TRBV19 and TRBJ1-2, is DGGITQSPKYLFRKEGQNVTLSCEQNLNHDAMYWYRQDPGQGLRLIYYSQIVNDFQKGDIAEGYSVSREKKESFPLTVTSAQKNPTAFYLCASSPGRNYGYTFGSGTRLTVV.

This chain connects TRBV6-1 to TRBJ1-2; no definite D call. CDR1 and CDR2 (germline): MNHNS, SASEGT. Trimming cost V 1 base and J 1 base, with 4 bases left between them. The CDR3 runs to 13 residues. The CDR3 region is CASSEGGNYGYTF. The CDR3 nucleotides are TGTGCCAGCAGTGAAGGCGGTAACTATGGCTACACCTTC.

With respect to this clone: Additional DNA sequences in this sample encode the identical CDR3. This chain links TRBV5-1 with TRBJ1-4; 7 bases align to TRBD1. V was clipped by 0 bases and J by 5 bases; unmatched bases: 4. The germline CDR1 and CDR2 sequences are SGHRS and YFSETQ. CDR3 length: 15 residues. CDR3 loop: CASSLVGTVNEKLFF. DNA for the CDR3: TGCGCCAGCAGCTTGGTGGGGACAGTCAATGAAAAACTGTTTTTT.

CDR3 sequence: CASSKMEGLGQETQYF. The CDR3 DNA follows: TGTGCCAGCAGCAAAATGGAGGGGCTGGGACAAGAGACCCAGTACTTC. This chain joins TRBV21-1 and TRBJ2-5; the table's D call of TRBD2 was not tested on the DNA. TRBV21-1 is designated a pseudogene. CDR3 length: 16 residues.

This clone has only one observation. The V gene is TRBV5-1, the J gene TRBJ1-3; D remains ambiguous. Trimming pared 3 bases from V and 2 bases from J, leaving 12 bases between. CDR3 length: 15 residues. Per germline, CDR1 SGHRS and CDR2 YFSETQ. The CDR3 protein is CASSSMGRAGNTIYF. In DNA form, the CDR3 reads TGCGCCAGCAGCTCGATGGGGAGGGCTGGAAACACCATATATTTT.

The V gene is TRBV10-3, the J gene TRBJ2-6; 8 positions match TRBD2. The germline CDR1 and CDR2 sequences are ENHRY and SYGVKD. V dropped 8 bases and J dropped 0; count of bases not matched to a gene: 6. The CDR3 consists of 16 residues. The CDR3 loop is CAIEAGTSSGANVLTF. Here the CDR3 DNA reads TGTGCCATCGAGGCAGGGACTAGCTCTGGGGCCAACGTCCTGACTTTC.

V usage is TRBV9 and J usage is TRBJ1-1; unclear D gene. Germline CDR1 and CDR2: SGDLS and YYNGEE. V was cut by 4 bases and J by 8 bases, with 3 bases left in between. The CDR3 sequence is 9 residues long. The CDR3 nucleotides read TGTGCCAGCAGCCCCGAAGCTTTCTTT. Its protein is CASSPEAFF.

The chain employs TRBV25-1 and TRBJ2-5, with unresolved D. Germline CDR1 reads MGHDK; CDR2 reads SYGVNS. V was pared by 3 bases and J by 5 bases, with 22 bases between. This CDR3 contains 17 residues. This CDR3 reads CASSDIKENLPVETQYF. The CDR3 DNA is TGTGCCAGCAGTGATATTAAGGAGAATTTACCGGTGGAGACCCAGTACTTC.

The chain links TRBV11-2 to TRBJ1-4; possibly TRBD1 for D (5 bases). V lost 0 bases and J lost 10, with 15 bases in between. The CDR3 runs to 15 residues. Germline lookup yields CDR1 SGHAT and CDR2 FQNNGV. CDR3 sequence: CASSLDQGLTGKLFF. CDR3 nucleotides: TGTGCCAGCAGCTTAGACCAGGGTTTGACGGGAAAACTGTTTTTT.

The gene calls are TRBV6-5 and TRBJ1-2; 9 nucleotides align to TRBD1. CDR1 is MNHEY and CDR2 is SVGAGI in the germline V gene. Unmatched junction bases numbered 5, after V lost 5 bases and J lost 1 base. The CDR3 spans 15 residues. The CDR3 reads CASSSPGQGNYGYTF. CDR3 in DNA: TGTGCCAGCAGTAGCCCGGGACAGGGTAACTATGGCTACACCTTC.

In this sample, this clone turned up once. V usage is TRBV11-2 and J usage is TRBJ1-6, with 7 positions matching TRBD1. Germline V gene data show CDR1 as SGHAT and CDR2 as FQNNGV. Trimming at V came to 1 base and at J to 7 bases, leaving 10 bases not matched to a gene. This CDR3 contains 17 residues. CDR3 nucleotides: TGTGCCAGCAGCTTAGCCCGGACAGGAAGGGGGAATTCACCCCTCCACTTT. Its translation is CASSLARTGRGNSPLHF.

The rearrangement uses TRBV2 and TRBJ2-1; 7 bases match TRBD2. CDR1 is SNHLY and CDR2 is FYNNEI in the germline V gene. The CDR3 loop spans 13 amino acids. V shed 6 bases, J shed 5 bases, and the junction held 4 bases outside the gene matches. The CDR3 nucleotides read TGTGCCAGCAGGTACGGGACTAACAATGAGCAGTTCTTC. Its protein product is CASRYGTNNEQFF.

The chain employs TRBV5-1 and TRBJ2-1, with D possibly matching TRBD1 (5 bases). V lost 3 bases and J lost 4, with 17 bases in between. In germline, CDR1 is SGHRS, CDR2 YFSETQ. This CDR3 contains 16 residues. CDR3 sequence reads: CASSSPGKGFYNEQFF. The CDR3 nucleotides read TGCGCCAGCAGCTCCCCAGGGAAGGGATTTTACAATGAGCAGTTCTTC.